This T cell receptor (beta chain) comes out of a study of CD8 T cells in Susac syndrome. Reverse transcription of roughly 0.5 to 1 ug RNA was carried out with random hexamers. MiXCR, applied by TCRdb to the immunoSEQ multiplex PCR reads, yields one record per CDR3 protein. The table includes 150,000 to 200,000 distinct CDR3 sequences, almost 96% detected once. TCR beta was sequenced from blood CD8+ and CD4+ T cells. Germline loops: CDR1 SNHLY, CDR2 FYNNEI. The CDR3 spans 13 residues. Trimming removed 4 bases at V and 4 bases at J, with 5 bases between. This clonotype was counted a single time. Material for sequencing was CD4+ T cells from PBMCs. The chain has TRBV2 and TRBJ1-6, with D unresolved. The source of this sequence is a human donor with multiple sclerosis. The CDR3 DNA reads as TGTGCCAGCAGTGGGCCGTATAATTCACCCCTCCACTTT. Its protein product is CASSGPYNSPLHF.